This T cell receptor beta chain stems from a study of blood T cell repertoires in COVID-19. Study in general: Acute-phase and convalescent COVID-19 samples originated in the United States, Italy and Spain. PBMCs, B-cell-depleted T cells, or T cells were the source of the cDNA or gDNA that made up the material.

The CDR3 spans 13 residues. With 4 bases clipped from V and 8 bases from J, the junction kept 6 bases outside the gene matches. Germline assignment: CDR1 SGHVS and CDR2 FQNEAQ. As processed by the authors: How many nucleated cells were present was estimated from reference gene primer amplification. Produced via immunoSEQ multiplex PCR; TCRdb's table is partial and in-frame only. V, J and clone size are taken as reported in that table, and D and trimming were inferred from the DNA itself. The data hold fewer than 200,000 clones, with roughly 86% observed a single time. Seattle patient enrollment occurred during active infection, with longitudinal follow-up thereafter.

The genes are TRBV7-8 and TRBJ2-3; 7 bases agree with TRBD2. This clonotype originated in an elderly woman with COVID-19, enrolled during active disease. The sequencing sample was made of peripheral blood. The CDR3: CASSSGPGGTQYF. The CDR3 DNA sequence: TGTGCCAGCAGCTCGGGACCGGGAGGTACGCAGTATTTT.